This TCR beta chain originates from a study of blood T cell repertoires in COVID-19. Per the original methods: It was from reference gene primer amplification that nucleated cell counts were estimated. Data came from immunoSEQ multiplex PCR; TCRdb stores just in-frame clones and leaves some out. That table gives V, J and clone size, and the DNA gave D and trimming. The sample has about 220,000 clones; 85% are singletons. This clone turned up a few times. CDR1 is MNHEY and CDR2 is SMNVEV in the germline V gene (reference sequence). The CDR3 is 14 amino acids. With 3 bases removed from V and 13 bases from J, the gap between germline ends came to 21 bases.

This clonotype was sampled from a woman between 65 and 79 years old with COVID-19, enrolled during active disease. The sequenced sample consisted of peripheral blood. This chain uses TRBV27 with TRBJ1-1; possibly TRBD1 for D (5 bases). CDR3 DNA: TGTGCCAGCAGTTTTCGTGGCCAGGGTAGTTTGCTTTTCTTT. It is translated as CASSFRGQGSLLFF.